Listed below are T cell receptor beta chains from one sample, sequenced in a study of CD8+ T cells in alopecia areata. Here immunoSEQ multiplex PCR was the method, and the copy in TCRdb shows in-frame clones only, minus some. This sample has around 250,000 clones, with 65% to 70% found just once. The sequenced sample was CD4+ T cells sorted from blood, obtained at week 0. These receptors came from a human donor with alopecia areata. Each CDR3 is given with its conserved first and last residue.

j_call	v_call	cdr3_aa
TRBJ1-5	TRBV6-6	CASTVGTGLNQPQHF
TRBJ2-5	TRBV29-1	CSVGLAETQYF
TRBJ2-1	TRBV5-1	CASTEGVDRGEQFF
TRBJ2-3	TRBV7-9	CASSLLGGGSTDTQYF
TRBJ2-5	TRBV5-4	CASSLWGSETQYF
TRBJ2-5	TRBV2	CASSPGRGETQYF
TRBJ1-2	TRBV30	CALAGGGYTF
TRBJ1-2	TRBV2	CASSHRWGRSPSGLGYTF
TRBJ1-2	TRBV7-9	CASSLGQGPYGYTF
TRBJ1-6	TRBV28	CASTILNSPLHF
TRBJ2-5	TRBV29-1	CSALRGSWETQYF
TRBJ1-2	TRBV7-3	CASSPGANYGYTF
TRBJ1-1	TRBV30	CAWSVLLGLGTEAFF
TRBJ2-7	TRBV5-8	CASSFGQNYEQYF
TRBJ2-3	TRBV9	CASSLQTPTDTQYF
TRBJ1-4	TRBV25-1	CASSLRDRPNEKLFF
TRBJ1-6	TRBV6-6	CASSYLNTNSPLHF
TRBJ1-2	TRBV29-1	CSVAENYGYTF
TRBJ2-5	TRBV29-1	CSVRLAETQYF
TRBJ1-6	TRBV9	CASSGGTGANSPLHF
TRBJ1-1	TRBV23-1	CASSWKEEQSEAFF
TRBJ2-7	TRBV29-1	CSVTGQLYEQYF
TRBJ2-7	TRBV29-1	CSVLGDTYEQYF
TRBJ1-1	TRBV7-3	CASSLGASGTEAFF
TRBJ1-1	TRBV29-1	CSARQDMNTEAFF
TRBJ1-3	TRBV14	CASSQGHGVSGNTIYF
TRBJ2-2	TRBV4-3	CASSLENPRQGRGTGELFF
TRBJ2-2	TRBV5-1	CASSLGSGTHLNTGELFF
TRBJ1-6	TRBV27	CASSFPGYNSPLHF
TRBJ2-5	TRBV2	CASVRQETQYF
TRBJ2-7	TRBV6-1	CASSEFYEQYF
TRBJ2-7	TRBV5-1	CASSIRDSSYEQYF
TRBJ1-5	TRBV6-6	CASSYQVVQPQHF
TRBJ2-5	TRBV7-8	CASSPNSGAAQETQYF
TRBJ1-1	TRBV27	CASTTSLEAFF
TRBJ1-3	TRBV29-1	CSVEGQTGNTIYF
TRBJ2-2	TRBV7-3	CASSQGTGELFF
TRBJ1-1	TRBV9	CASSVALGTVEAFF
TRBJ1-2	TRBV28	CASSFLGAVGYTF
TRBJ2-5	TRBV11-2	CASSLDPQGAQYF